The rows below give T cell receptor beta chains drawn from one sample of a study of T cells after yellow fever vaccination. TCRdb independently ran MiXCR on the 5' RACE reads; one entry per CDR3 protein. The sample comprises about 580,000 distinct CDR3 sequences, about a sixth of which are singletons, and roughly a sixth rests with the top ten. Specimen: PBMCs, collected about 5 days after the first yellow fever vaccination. The receptors derive from a man between 18 and 35 years old who received the YFV17D yellow fever vaccine. CDR3s include the opening cysteine and the closing phenylalanine or tryptophan. The D gene is left open where the match is weak. Where a row states a size, it is once, few, many or the class of an expanded clone; other rows omit it.

J gene | V gene | D gene | clone size | CDR3 DNA | CDR3 protein
TRBJ1-3 | TRBV5-1 | - | many | TGCGCCAGCAGCTTGGGGGGTTACTCTGGAAACACCATATATTTT | CASSLGGYSGNTIYF
TRBJ2-1 | TRBV11-2 | TRBD2 | few | TGTGCCAGCAGCTTTAGCGGGGGGTCTCACAATGAGCAGTTCTTC | CASSFSGGSHNEQFF
TRBJ1-2 | TRBV7-9 | - | - | TGTGCCAGCAGCTCATTGGGAGCTAACTATGGCTACACCTTC | CASSSLGANYGYTF
TRBJ1-6 | TRBV12-3/TRBV12-4 | TRBD1 | - | TGTGCCAGCAGTACCTCGACAGGGGGAGATTCACCCCTCCACTTT | CASSTSTGGDSPLHF
TRBJ2-2 | TRBV29-1 | - | - | TGCAGCGTTGAGCAGATCCAGACCGGGGAGCTGTTTTTT | CSVEQIQTGELFF
TRBJ2-3 | TRBV5-1 | - | many | TGCGCCAGCAGCTTGGGGGCCCGGGGCGACACGCAGTATTTT | CASSLGARGDTQYF
TRBJ2-1 | TRBV12-3/TRBV12-4 | - | few | TGTGCCAGCAGTGGGCCGGTTGGGGGCCTTGAGCAGTTCTTC | CASSGPVGGLEQFF
TRBJ1-5 | TRBV5-1 | - | many | TGCGCCAGCAGCTTGGGGGACACTAGCAATCAGCCCCAGCATTTT | CASSLGDTSNQPQHF
TRBJ1-2 | TRBV12-3/TRBV12-4 | - | few | TGTGCCAGCAGGGGTGCCCACGGCCGAGGGGGCTACACCTTC | CASRGAHGRGGYTF
TRBJ2-5 | TRBV5-4 | - | - | TGTGCCATCGGGAAAGGAGGTTCCTGGCAAGAGACCCAGTACTTC | CAIGKGGSWQETQYF
TRBJ2-5 | TRBV7-2 | TRBD2 | - | TGTGCCAGCAGCTTAGGGACTAGCGGGGGACAGACCCAGTACTTC | CASSLGTSGGQTQYF
TRBJ1-6 | TRBV20-1 | - | - | TGCAGTGCTCTTGGACAGCACCTCTATAATTCACCCCTCCACTTT | CSALGQHLYNSPLHF
TRBJ1-6 | TRBV4-2 | - | few | TGTGCCAGCAGCCAAGAATATCTTAGTGTGTCACCCCTCCACTTT | CASSQEYLSVSPLHF
TRBJ2-5 | TRBV4-3 | TRBD2 | - | TGCGCCAGCAGCCAGGCTTACCGGGGGGTTCAAGAGACCCAGTACTTC | CASSQAYRGVQETQYF
TRBJ2-4 | TRBV7-2 | - | few | TGTGCCAGCAGCCAATGGGGCCCAGCAGGGTGGAACATTCAGTACTTC | CASSQWGPAGWNIQYF
TRBJ2-4 | TRBV4-1 | TRBD2 | - | TGCGCCAGCAGCCAAGTTGCAGCGGGGGCCAAAAACATTCAGTACTTC | CASSQVAAGAKNIQYF
TRBJ2-1 | TRBV5-1 | TRBD2 | many | TGCGCCAGCTATACCGGGACTATAAACAATGAGCAGTTCTTC | CASYTGTINNEQFF
TRBJ2-1 | TRBV7-3 | - | - | TGTGCCAGCAGCTTAGGAGGGGGCAGGGGCCAACTTCTGTTCTTC | CASSLGGGRGQLLFF
TRBJ2-5 | TRBV14 | - | few | TGTGCCAGCAGCCAAGATCTGAGTAGCAGGGGTGAGGAGACCCAGTACTTC | CASSQDLSSRGEETQYF
TRBJ2-5 | TRBV5-4 | - | - | TGTGCCAGCAGCTTCCCCGGCTGGACCCAGTACTTC | CASSFPGWTQYF
TRBJ2-2 | TRBV7-2 | - | - | TGTGCCAGCAGCCCGGGTTGGGGGCGCACCGGGGAGCTGTTTTTT | CASSPGWGRTGELFF
TRBJ2-1 | TRBV20-1 | - | few | TGCAGTGCTAGGTTTCCTAGGTTCAATGAGCAGTTCTTC | CSARFPRFNEQFF
TRBJ2-1 | TRBV6-6 | - | few | TGTGCCAGCAGTTACTCCGGGGTTGGTGAGCAGTTCTTC | CASSYSGVGEQFF
TRBJ1-6 | TRBV12-3/TRBV12-4 | - | - | TGTGCCAGCAGCCTCGGGAGCCGCTCCTATAATTCACCCCTCCACTTT | CASSLGSRSYNSPLHF
TRBJ2-1 | TRBV24-1 | TRBD2 | - | TGTGCCACCAGAACTAGCGGGTCTTACAATGAGCAGTTCTTC | CATRTSGSYNEQFF
TRBJ2-1 | TRBV5-1 | TRBD1 | many | TGCGCCAGCAGCTTGGAGGGGACAGGGTACAATGAGCAGTTCTTC | CASSLEGTGYNEQFF
TRBJ2-2 | TRBV20-1 | - | - | TGCAGTGGACTACAGGCAGGTTCGAACACCGGGGAGCTGTTTTTT | CSGLQAGSNTGELFF
TRBJ2-2 | TRBV4-2 | - | few | TGTGCCAGCAGCCAAGAAAAGGGGACCGGGGAGCTGTTTTTT | CASSQEKGTGELFF
TRBJ1-6 | TRBV10-3 | - | - | TGTGCCATCAGTGAGGAGGGGAGCTCCTATAATTCACCCCTCCACTTT | CAISEEGSSYNSPLHF
TRBJ1-1 | TRBV6-1 | - | few | TGTGCCAGCAGTGTGGGGGCGAACACTGAAGCTTTCTTT | CASSVGANTEAFF
TRBJ1-4 | TRBV6-5 | - | few | TGTGCCAGCAGTTACTCGGTGGGTAACGAAAAACTGTTTTTT | CASSYSVGNEKLFF
TRBJ2-5 | TRBV7-2 | - | - | TGTGCCAGCAGCTTAGTAGGGCTAGCGTCTCAAGAGACCCAGTACTTC | CASSLVGLASQETQYF
TRBJ2-7 | TRBV20-1 | TRBD1 | - | TGCAGTGGTGCGGACAGGGGAATCCACGAGCAGTACTTC | CSGADRGIHEQYF
TRBJ1-2 | TRBV4-1 | TRBD1 | many | TGCGCCAGCAGCCAAGATTCGACAGGGAAGGGCTATGGCTACACCTTC | CASSQDSTGKGYGYTF
TRBJ2-2 | TRBV29-1 | - | few | TGCAGCGTTGGGGGCAGAATCCACACCGGGGAGCTGTTTTTT | CSVGGRIHTGELFF
TRBJ2-3 | TRBV4-3 | - | - | TGCGCCAGCAGCCAAGATTTTCGGGGCACAGATACGCAGTATTTT | CASSQDFRGTDTQYF